One sample yielded the 6 T cell receptor beta chains listed below, sequenced in a study of blood T cell repertoires in COVID-19. Repertoires were generated with immunoSEQ multiplex PCR, while TCRdb's copy carries only in-frame clones and drops some. The profile covers about 55,000 clones, with around 83% appearing a single time and under 2% taken by the ten largest. Sequenced sample: peripheral blood. These receptors were obtained from a woman aged 55-70 years with acute or convalescent COVID-19.

V is TRBV5-8 and J is TRBJ1-5; weak D call: TRBD1 (5 bases). Germline V gene lookup returns CDR1 SGHTS and CDR2 YDEGEE. This CDR3 comprises 16 residues. Trimming removed 2 bases at V and 2 bases at J, with 14 bases between. The CDR3 nucleotides are TGTGCCAGCAGCTTTGAGGTGGGGCCGGGCAATCAGCCCCAGCATTTT. Translating it yields CASSFEVGPGNQPQHF.

The chain couples TRBV10-3 to TRBJ1-5; the match to TRBD1 covers 8 bases. The length of the CDR3 is 13 residues. Germline V gene sequence: CDR1 ENHRY, CDR2 SYGVKD. V dropped 4 bases and J dropped 11; count of bases not matched to a gene: 7. The CDR3 DNA reads as TGTGCCATCAGTGCAGGGGGCGAACCAGCCCAGCATTTT. Its protein is CAISAGGEPAQHF.

The chain uses TRBV4-2 and TRBJ1-5; D possibly corresponds to TRBD1 (6 bases). The CDR3 covers 18 residues. Looked up from germline, CDR1 is LGHNA and CDR2 is YNFKEQ. V lost 5 bases, J lost 3 bases, and 23 bases lay in between. The CDR3 DNA sequence: TGTGCCAGCAGCTCATATAAGGGGGGAGGGGCAAACAATCAGCCCCAGCATTTT. Its translation is CASSSYKGGGANNQPQHF.

The chain has TRBV28 and TRBJ1-2, with a possible D match to TRBD1 (6 bases). CDR3 length: 16 amino acids. V lost 2 bases and J lost 3, with 16 bases in between. Germline V gives CDR1 MDHEN, CDR2 SYDVKM. The DNA for the CDR3 is TGTGCCAGCAGTTTAGAAGATACAGGGCGAGACTATGGCTACACCTTC. Its translation: CASSLEDTGRDYGYTF.

J is TRBJ1-2 and V is TRBV23-1; possible D gene TRBD1, 5 bases. TRBV23-1 is recorded as an ORF, its role being uncertain. V was cut by 2 bases and J by 4 bases, with 35 bases left in between. The length of the CDR3 is 22 residues. The CDR3 here is CASSQTNTRSLPREAGFYGYTF. The CDR3 DNA follows: TGCGCCAGCAGTCAAACAAACACGAGGTCCCTACCACGAGAGGCAGGGTTCTATGGCTACACCTTC.

V usage is TRBV6-6 and J usage is TRBJ1-5, with TRBD1 matching over 8 bases. This CDR3 comprises 16 residues. V was pared by 6 bases and J by 3 bases, with 10 bases of the junction left unmatched. Germline V gene sequence: CDR1 MNHNY, CDR2 SVGAGI (reference sequence). The CDR3 reads CASSKRPGQDNQPQHF. The CDR3 DNA is TGTGCCAGCAGCAAAAGACCGGGACAGGACAATCAGCCCCAGCATTTT.